The 15 T cell receptor beta chains presented below share a single source sample, sequenced in a study of blood T cell repertoires in COVID-19. Method: immunoSEQ multiplex PCR; TCRdb's copy keeps in-frame clones and lacks some. Among 150,000 to 200,000 clones listed, just over 85% were seen once. The sequenced sample consisted of peripheral blood. Receptor source: a man aged 50-59 years with active or convalescent COVID-19.

The genes are TRBV28 and TRBJ1-5, with D hard to call. The V end lost 6 bases, the J end lost 4 bases, and 7 bases lay between the germline ends. CDR1 is MDHEN, CDR2 SYDVKM, per germline. The CDR3 spans 12 residues. The CDR3 nucleotides are TGTGCCAGCAGGGCACCTAATCAGCCCCAGCATTTT. It specifies CASRAPNQPQHF.

The V call is TRBV5-4, the J call TRBJ2-3; perhaps TRBD1 as D (6 bases). The germline V and J ends were trimmed by 5 bases and 2 bases, with 15 bases remaining between them. The CDR3 consists of 15 residues. CDR1 SGHNT and CDR2 YYREEE come from the germline V gene (reference sequence). CDR3 nucleotide sequence: TGTGCCAGCAGTCGTGACAGGTTCACCACAGATACGCAGTATTTT. This encodes CASSRDRFTTDTQYF.

This sequence joins TRBV3-1 (or the pseudogene TRBV3-2) and TRBJ1-1; maybe TRBD1 (6 bases). Trimming removed 4 bases at V and 8 bases at J, with 17 bases between. Germline CDR1 reads LGHDT; CDR2 reads YNNKEL (reference sequence). The CDR3 contains 14 residues. CDR3 DNA: TGTGCCAGCAGCCTGGTGGGGGCGCGGGGGGAAGCTTTCTTT. Translated, it gives CASSLVGARGEAFF.

The chain has TRBV7-2 and TRBJ2-7; 9 nucleotides line up with TRBD2. CDR3 size: 16 residues. V shed 5 bases, J shed 4 bases, and the junction held 12 bases outside the gene matches. CDR1 and CDR2 from the germline V gene are SGHTA and FQGNSA. DNA of the CDR3: TGTGCCAGCAGCCCGATAGCGGGGGCATTTTTGTACGAGCAGTACTTC. Protein: CASSPIAGAFLYEQYF.

V is TRBV9 and J is TRBJ1-6, with TRBD1 matching over 9 bases. Germline loops: CDR1 SGDLS, CDR2 YYNGEE. The length of the CDR3 is 15 residues. J gave up 8 bases and V 3 bases, and 6 bases lay outside the gene matches. CDR3 sequence reads: CASSAYTGGDSPLHF. In DNA, the CDR3 is TGTGCCAGCAGCGCCTACACAGGGGGCGATTCACCCCTCCACTTT.

This clone was seen once. The rearrangement joins TRBV2 to TRBJ2-1; D remains ambiguous. The V gene lost 7 bases and the J gene lost 4 bases, with 5 bases spanning the gap. Germline assignment: CDR1 SNHLY and CDR2 FYNNEI. This CDR3 spans 11 amino acids. CDR3 sequence: CASTGYNEQFF. The CDR3 DNA is TGTGCCAGCACAGGTTACAATGAGCAGTTCTTC.

The chain uses TRBV27 and TRBJ2-1; D unresolved. With 0 bases removed from V and 5 bases from J, the gap between germline ends came to 8 bases. In germline, CDR1 is MNHEY, CDR2 SMNVEV (reference sequence). The CDR3 is 14 residues long. The CDR3 DNA follows: TGTGCCAGCAGTTTATCCCGCTCTAACAATGAGCAGTTCTTC. It encodes CASSLSRSNNEQFF.

The chain recombines TRBV1 with TRBJ2-2; the table's D call TRBD2 went unverified against the DNA. TRBV1 is shown as a pseudogene. This CDR3 is built from 18 residues. The CDR3 bases are TGCACCAGCAGCCAAGAAGCCTCTAGCCACCCCAACACCGGGGAGCTGTTTTTT. It is translated as CTSSQEASSHPNTGELFF.

V is TRBV19 and J is TRBJ1-5, with D unresolved. The V gene's germline CDR1 is LNHDA and CDR2 SQIVND (reference sequence). This CDR3 contains 14 residues. V lost 3 bases to trimming and J lost 2 bases, with 8 bases between them. Here the CDR3 reads CASSIANGNQPQHF. For the CDR3, the DNA is TGTGCCAGTAGTATTGCGAACGGCAATCAGCCCCAGCATTTT.

This chain uses TRBV4-1 with TRBJ2-7, with 7 bases lining up with TRBD2. There are 16 residues in the CDR3. V lost 0 bases to trimming and J lost 9 bases; unmatched junction nucleotides: 14. Germline-derived CDR1 and CDR2 are MGHRA and YSYEKL. CDR3 bases: TGCGCCAGCAGCCAAGATCGGGTGGATGCGGGGGACGGGCAGTACTTC. This sequence encodes CASSQDRVDAGDGQYF.

The chain links TRBV5-1 to TRBJ1-1; TRBD1 is a possible D gene (5 bases). The CDR3 extends over 14 amino acids. The V end was cut by 3 bases, the J end by 4 bases, with 13 bases between. The germline CDR1 and CDR2 sequences are SGHRS and YFSETQ. CDR3 nucleotides: TGCGCCAGCAGCTCCTCGACCAGGGTCACTGAAGCTTTCTTT. Encoded protein: CASSSSTRVTEAFF.

V and J are TRBV9 and TRBJ1-2, with 11 bases aligning to TRBD1. Germline-derived CDR1 and CDR2 are SGDLS and YYNGEE. Trimming took 4 bases from V and 4 from J; bases not matched to a gene: 3. The CDR3 totals 14 residues. The CDR3, as DNA: TGTGCCAGCAGCAGAGGGACAGGGGGCTATGGCTACACCTTC. Its translation is CASSRGTGGYGYTF.

V usage is TRBV15 and J usage is TRBJ2-7, with D perhaps TRBD1 (5 bases). Germline CDR1 reads LNHNV; CDR2 reads YYDKDF (reference sequence). The CDR3 totals 14 residues. V was shortened by 2 bases and J by 5 bases, with 13 bases between the two germline ends. This CDR3 reads CATSRWGRVDEQYF. CDR3 DNA sequence: TGTGCCACCAGCAGATGGGGCAGGGTGGACGAGCAGTACTTC.

Regarding this clone: A junction boundary mismatches the germline segment, possibly from a read error. The V gene is TRBV12-5, the J gene TRBJ2-1; TRBD2 matches 7 bases. The CDR3 consists of 12 residues. Germline V CDR1 and CDR2: LGHNT, FRNRAP. CDR3 sequence reads: CASGLARDYRIF. Written as DNA, the CDR3 is TGTGCTAGTGGTTTGGCCCGGGACTATCGAATCTTC. The whole variable domain, remainder taken from reference TRBV12-5 and TRBJ2-1, is DARVTQTPRHKVTEMGQEVTMRCQPILGHNTVFWYRQTMMQGLELLAYFRNRAPLDDSGMPKDRFSAEMPDATLATLKIQPSEPRDSAVYFCASGLARDYRIFGPGTRLTVL.

The CDR3 reads CASRGQNTPNYGYTF. The CDR3 DNA sequence: TGTGCCAGCAGGGGACAGAACACCCCTAACTATGGCTACACCTTC. The chain has TRBV6-5 and TRBJ1-2; 7 nucleotides line up with TRBD1. V lost 6 bases to trimming and J lost 0 bases; unmatched junction nucleotides: 7. Per germline, CDR1 MNHEY and CDR2 SVGAGI. The CDR3 has 15 residues.